This is a list of T cell receptor beta chains from one sample in a study of blood T cells in healthy people across ages. TCRdb re-called the 5' RACE reads with MiXCR, one entry per CDR3 protein. The data show fewer than 2 million distinct CDR3 sequences, with more than 35% seen just once and around 23% held by the top ten. Sequenced sample: blood. The source is a human donor in good health. CDR3s include the opening cysteine and the closing phenylalanine or tryptophan. Each record gives: D gene, J gene, CDR3 length, V gene, clone size, CDR3 protein, CDR3 DNA. D genes are given only for firm matches. Size tells how often a clone was seen (once, few, many) or the class of an expanded clone, and some rows leave it out.

TRBD1 | TRBJ1-1 | 17 | TRBV11-1 | few | CASSYLTRGELNTEAFF | TGTGCCAGCAGCTACCTGACCAGGGGGGAGTTGAACACTGAAGCTTTCTTT
. | TRBJ2-1 | 16 | TRBV10-3 | . | CAISEEGTSSYNEQFF | TGTGCCATCAGTGAGGAGGGGACCAGCTCCTACAATGAGCAGTTCTTC
TRBD2 | TRBJ2-3 | 15 | TRBV6-1 | . | CASRHSGGRGDTQYF | TGTGCCAGCAGGCATAGCGGGGGGCGCGGAGATACGCAGTATTTT
TRBD2 | TRBJ2-1 | 16 | TRBV7-8 | . | CASSLGGGGANNEQFF | TGTGCCAGCAGCTTAGGGGGCGGGGGGGCAAACAATGAGCAGTTCTTC
. | TRBJ1-1 | 15 | TRBV7-9 | few | CASSINRDFGPEAFF | TGTGCCAGCAGCATTAACCGGGATTTTGGGCCTGAAGCTTTCTTT
TRBD1 | TRBJ2-3 | 12 | TRBV12-3/TRBV12-4 | once | CASTGVTDTKYF | TGTGCCAGTACAGGGGTCACAGATACGAAGTATTTT
. | TRBJ1-6 | 14 | TRBV9 | once | CASSGGAIYSPLHF | TGTGCCAGCAGCGGAGGGGCGATTTATTCACCCCTCCACTTT
TRBD1 | TRBJ1-2 | 14 | TRBV6-6 | . | CASRGQGLNYGYTF | TGTGCCAGCAGGGGACAGGGCCTGAACTATGGCTACACCTTC
. | TRBJ2-3 | 14 | TRBV10-3 | . | CAISEDTTTDTQYF | TGTGCCATCAGTGAGGACACAACCACAGATACGCAGTATTTT
. | TRBJ2-3 | 13 | TRBV20-1 | . | CSAPPPLADTQYF | TGCAGTGCTCCACCTCCACTAGCAGATACGCAGTATTTT
TRBD1 | TRBJ1-4 | 15 | TRBV12-3/TRBV12-4 | . | CASSSTDRGHEKLFF | TGTGCCAGCAGTTCAACGGACAGGGGGCATGAAAAACTGTTTTTT
. | TRBJ1-2 | 15 | TRBV4-3 | few | CASSQSLQPNYGYTF | TGCGCCAGCAGCCAATCGCTACAGCCTAACTATGGCTACACCTTC
. | TRBJ2-3 | 17 | TRBV5-1 | . | CASSGLGAGSITDAQYF | TGCGCCAGCAGCGGCTTGGGAGCGGGCTCTATCACAGATGCGCAGTATTTT
. | TRBJ2-1 | 14 | TRBV14 | . | CASSTTGNYNEQFF | TGTGCCAGCAGTACCACAGGGAACTACAATGAGCAGTTCTTC
. | TRBJ2-2 | 16 | TRBV27 | . | CASSPPLDRLTGELFF | TGTGCCAGCAGTCCCCCACTAGACAGGCTGACCGGGGAGCTGTTTTTT
TRBD1 | TRBJ2-7 | 16 | TRBV29-1 | . | CSVAGTGRVTAPEQYF | TGCAGCGTCGCCGGGACAGGGAGAGTGACAGCTCCCGAGCAGTACTTC
TRBD1 | TRBJ1-6 | 17 | TRBV5-6 | many | CASSMGQGGSYNSPLHF | TGTGCCAGCAGCATGGGACAGGGGGGCTCCTATAATTCACCCCTCCACTTT
TRBD1 | TRBJ1-4 | 16 | TRBV7-6 | few | CASSLGTGTVNEKLFF | TGTGCCAGCAGCTTAGGAACCGGGACAGTTAATGAAAAACTGTTTTTT
. | TRBJ2-7 | 16 | TRBV28 | . | CASSVQTGTSGYEQYF | TGTGCCAGCAGCGTACAAACCGGGACTTCAGGCTACGAGCAGTACTTC
TRBD1 | TRBJ1-4 | 15 | TRBV9 | once | CASSPLDRANEKLFF | TGTGCCAGCAGCCCCCTGGACAGGGCTAATGAAAAACTGTTTTTT
. | TRBJ1-6 | 16 | TRBV18 | . | CASSPSDSGQNSPLHF | TGTGCCAGCTCACCCTCGGACAGCGGACAGAATTCACCCCTCCACTTT
TRBD1 | TRBJ2-1 | 16 | TRBV7-2 | . | CASSSQGVLLQGEQFF | TGTGCCAGCAGCTCACAGGGGGTTCTTCTACAGGGTGAGCAGTTCTTC
TRBD2 | TRBJ2-2 | 16 | TRBV27 | few | CASSLGLAVNTGELFF | TGTGCCAGCAGTTTAGGACTAGCGGTGAACACCGGGGAGCTGTTTTTT